This T cell receptor (beta chain) came from a study of T cell clonotyping in hematopoietic cell transplantation. Regarding the study as a whole: Cells were unsorted, so CD4 and CD8 contributions were not separated. Few recipient clonotypes overlapped donors; over 95% were de novo at given depth. Pathologically expanded recipient clonotypes increased progressively from day 30 to day 180 as diversity fell. Broader posttransplant TCR repertoire diversity was predicted by graft donor and pretransplant recipient Inverse Simpson Index values.

A remark on this clone: Antigen unknown.

The ends were cut back, 2 bases at V and 5 bases at J, with 15 bases in the middle. CDR1 is MNHEY, CDR2 SVGAGI, per germline. This CDR3 region has 16 residues. Here immunoSEQ multiplex PCR was the method, and the copy in TCRdb shows in-frame clones only, minus some. Among around 4,600 clones listed, roughly 72% were seen once. The gene calls are TRBV6-5 and TRBJ1-4; D unclear. This TCR came from a female patient aged 50-59 years who had an allogeneic stem cell transplant, so the T cells may come from the graft donor. Some clones in this sample may be carry-over from other donors' samples. This specimen was PBMCs, taken 100 days after allogeneic stem cell transplant. The CDR3 region is CASSYRNLGWNEKLFF. The CDR3 DNA sequence: TGTGCCAGCAGTTACCGTAACCTCGGTTGGAATGAAAAACTGTTTTTT.